This TCR beta chain was observed in a study of T cell responses to AZD1222 COVID-19 vaccine. Whole-study findings and limits: Repertoire samples came only from after the peak T cell response. An increase in Spike-specific TCR breadth and depth was observed after two AZD1222 doses. Of the AZD1222 recipients, only 5 to 7 were seropositive at baseline.

Regarding this clone: Antigen specificity is unknown.

Repertoires were generated with immunoSEQ multiplex PCR, while TCRdb's copy carries only in-frame clones and drops some. The sample lists around 100,000 clones, about nine tenths occurring once. The CDR3 has 17 amino acids. V was trimmed by 0 bases and J by 7 bases, leaving 19 bases between them. In germline, CDR1 is MNHNS, CDR2 SASEGT. The specimen comprised peripheral blood, sampled on day 0 of AZD1222 vaccination. V gene TRBV6-1 combines with J gene TRBJ1-5; D remains unclear. The source is an adult in good health. In nucleotides, the CDR3 is TGTGCCAGCAGTGAAGCCGTAGGAGGGAAGGTTGACCAGCCCCAGCATTTT. This codes for CASSEAVGGKVDQPQHF.